This T cell receptor beta chain was retrieved from a study of cytomegalovirus exposure and HLA in healthy donors. CDR3 length: 15 amino acids. CDR1 and CDR2 (germline): SEHNR, FQNEAQ (reference sequence). Germline trimming cut 6 bases from V and 6 bases from J; bases unmatched to any gene: 7. A multiplex PCR was run with 60 Vbeta primers and 13 Jbeta primers. Profiling relied on immunoSEQ multiplex PCR, and the TCRdb table lists in-frame clones only, not all of them. The profile shows 89,000 or so clones, more than 60% of them singletons. The chain joins TRBV7-9 to TRBJ2-1; TRBD2 aligns across 11 bases. The clonotype comes from a boy younger than 18 in good health and CMV-seronegative. Sample: PBMCs. This chain's CDR3 is CASRHSGTSGNEQFF. CDR3 nucleotides: TGTGCCAGCAGGCACTCCGGGACTAGCGGCAATGAGCAGTTCTTC.